The T cell receptor (beta chain) under discussion was sequenced for a study of T cells in tumors after PD-1 blockade. The wider study: During anti-PD-1 treatment, some patients continued daily vismodegib 150 mg.

Clones were read by immunoSEQ multiplex PCR, and TCRdb kept only the in-frame ones, dropping some. The table has roughly 50,000 clones, approximately 84% seen once. Deletions cut 6 bases from V and 6 bases from J, with 11 bases between. The CDR3 loop spans 12 amino acids. The germline V gene encodes CDR1 LNHDA and CDR2 SQIVND (reference sequence). J is TRBJ1-1 and V is TRBV19; the D is unclear. This clonotype was sampled from a human donor with basal cell carcinoma. The sample consisted of PBMCs, taken before anti-PD-1 treatment. Here the CDR3 reads CASSRSVSEAFF. The DNA for the CDR3 is TGTGCCAGTAGCCGTTCTGTCTCTGAAGCTTTCTTT.